Presented here are 20 T cell receptor beta chains from one specimen sequenced in a study of blood T cell repertoires in COVID-19. Assay: immunoSEQ multiplex PCR; the TCRdb copy retains only in-frame clones and omits some. The top ten clones hold roughly 1% of a sample with about half a million clones, roughly nine tenths of them seen once. Sample: peripheral blood. These receptors were taken from a young man with COVID-19, enrolled during active disease.

CDR3 loop: CASSPRLLGGRAFF. The CDR3 DNA sequence: TGTGCCAGCAGCCCGCGGTTATTAGGGGGTAGGGCTTTCTTT. The chain joins TRBV5-4 to TRBJ1-1, with D possibly being TRBD1 (6 bases). This CDR3 region has 14 residues. Germline V gene data show CDR1 as SGHNT and CDR2 as YYREEE (reference sequence). V was pared by 4 bases and J by 11 bases, with 21 bases between.

The gene calls are TRBV5-4 and TRBJ2-7, with 7 positions matching TRBD2. Germline CDR1 reads SGHNT; CDR2 reads YYREEE (reference sequence). The CDR3 consists of 15 residues. V trimming: 3 bases; J trimming: 3 bases; junction bases outside the gene matches: 9. The CDR3 here is CASSSPRGEDYEQYF. The CDR3 DNA is TGTGCCAGCAGCTCTCCTCGGGGGGAGGACTACGAGCAGTACTTC.

This clone was picked up one time. This rearrangement joins TRBV12-5 to TRBJ2-2, with D perhaps matching TRBD1 (6 bases). In germline, CDR1 is LGHNT, CDR2 FRNRAP. The length of the CDR3 is 12 residues. V shed 4 bases and J shed 10 bases, with 10 bases lying between them. DNA of the CDR3: TGTGCTAGTGGTTCCCAGGGGCTGGAGCTGTTTTTT. Translated: CASGSQGLELFF.

This sequence joins TRBV6-5 and TRBJ1-2; D is unresolved. From germline, CDR1 is MNHEY and CDR2 SVGAGI. This CDR3 has 13 amino acids. Trimming took off 6 bases at V and 6 bases at J, with 14 bases between the two ends. CDR3 sequence reads: CASRLQHSDGYTF. The CDR3 region has the DNA TGTGCCAGCAGGCTACAGCACTCCGATGGCTACACCTTC.

V gene TRBV5-5 combines with J gene TRBJ1-1; no firm D call. The V gene lost 0 bases and the J gene lost 1 base, with 10 bases spanning the gap. The CDR3 length is 15 residues. Germline CDR1 and CDR2: SGHKS and YYEKEE (reference sequence). CDR3 loop: CASSLEGSGNTEAFF. The CDR3 DNA sequence: TGTGCCAGCAGCTTGGAAGGGAGCGGGAACACTGAAGCTTTCTTT. The full variable domain, with the rest looked up from reference TRBV5-5 and TRBJ1-1, is DAGVTQSPTHLIKTRGQQVTLRCSPISGHKSVSWYQQVLGQGPQFIFQYYEKEERGRGNFPDRFSARQFPNYSSELNVNALLLGDSALYLCASSLEGSGNTEAFFGQGTRLTVV.

The chain carries TRBV6-1 and TRBJ1-3; D is uncertain. V gave up 2 bases and J gave up 1 base, with 12 bases separating them. The CDR3 covers 16 residues. Germline V gene data show CDR1 as MNHNS and CDR2 as SASEGT. In DNA form, the CDR3 reads TGTGCCAGCAGTGAAAAGTCGGGTGGTTCTGGAAACACCATATATTTT. Translated, it gives CASSEKSGGSGNTIYF.

This clone has only one observation. The V gene is TRBV19, the J gene TRBJ2-1; D is possibly TRBD2 (6 bases). Per the germline V gene, CDR1 is LNHDA and CDR2 is SQIVND (reference sequence). The CDR3 has 15 residues. Trimming pared 7 bases from V and 3 bases from J, leaving 16 bases between. The DNA for the CDR3 is TGTGCCAGTACCCCAGATAGCGGACACTACAATGAGCAGTTCTTC. Its protein product is CASTPDSGHYNEQFF.

The chain employs TRBV5-1 and TRBJ2-7, with 13 bases identical to TRBD2. Looked up from germline, CDR1 is SGHRS and CDR2 is YFSETQ. CDR3 length: 15 amino acids. J was trimmed by 6 bases and V by 3 bases; bases with no gene match: 6. As DNA, the CDR3 is TGCGCCAGCAGCTCCACTAGCGGGGGGGCCCTCGAGCAGTACTTC. Amino acids: CASSSTSGGALEQYF.

A single count supports this clone. The gene calls are TRBV11-3 and TRBJ2-7; 8 bases fit TRBD2. Per the germline V gene, CDR1 is SGHNT and CDR2 is YENEEA. The CDR3 spans 20 residues. The V segment lost 5 bases and the J segment 0 bases; nucleotides outside the gene matches: 21. The CDR3 bases are TGTGCCAGCAGCACCCGTCGGACAGTCCCGGGACTAGGTAGCTCCTACGAGCAGTACTTC. Its protein is CASSTRRTVPGLGSSYEQYF. Drawing the rest from reference TRBV11-3 and TRBJ2-7, the complete variable domain is EAGVVQSPRYKIIEKKQPVAFWCNPISGHNTLYWYLQNLGQGPELLIRYENEEAVDDSQLPKDRFSAERLKGVDSTLKIQPAELGDSAVYLCASSTRRTVPGLGSSYEQYFGPGTRLTVT.

V and J are TRBV25-1 and TRBJ1-3; the D is unclear. CDR3 length: 16 residues. The germline gives CDR1 MGHDK, CDR2 SYGVNS. The V end was cut by 0 bases, the J end by 0 bases, with 9 bases between. The CDR3 here is CASSEYEGSSGNTIYF. The CDR3 bases are TGTGCCAGCAGTGAATACGAGGGATCCTCTGGAAACACCATATATTTT.

This chain connects TRBV27 to TRBJ1-2; 7 bases line up with TRBD1. CDR1 is MNHEY and CDR2 is SMNVEV in the germline V gene (reference sequence). The length of the CDR3 is 16 residues. Losses at the gene ends were 5 bases for V and 4 bases for J; bases not matched to a gene: 13. The DNA for the CDR3 is TGTGCCAGCAGTCCATCACCGGGACAGTACCTCTATGGCTACACCTTC. Its translation: CASSPSPGQYLYGYTF.

The J gene is TRBJ1-6, the V gene TRBV25-1; no reliable D call. The V end was cut by 3 bases, the J end by 5 bases, with 11 bases between. Per germline, CDR1 MGHDK and CDR2 SYGVNS. This CDR3 is built from 15 residues. Written as DNA, the CDR3 is TGTGCCAGCAGTGACATGACGGGAAATAATTCACCCCTCCACTTT. Amino acids: CASSDMTGNNSPLHF.

This chain connects TRBV6-4 to TRBJ2-2; 12 bases line up with TRBD2. Germline V gene data show CDR1 as MRHNA and CDR2 as SNTAGT. This CDR3 spans 16 amino acids. V shed 8 bases and J 6 bases; nucleotides not matched to a gene: 10. The CDR3 sequence is CASARLAGVFPGELFF. CDR3 sequence (DNA): TGTGCCAGCGCCCGACTAGCGGGAGTGTTTCCCGGGGAGCTGTTTTTT.

The V call is TRBV3-1 (or the pseudogene TRBV3-2), the J call TRBJ1-4; TRBD1 agrees at 8 bases. The CDR3 has 15 residues. In germline, CDR1 is LGHDT, CDR2 YNNKEL (reference sequence). J gave up 6 bases and V 4 bases, and 7 bases lay outside the gene matches. CDR3 loop: CASSPLNRGDEKLFF. In DNA, the CDR3 is TGTGCCAGCAGCCCCTTAAACAGGGGGGATGAAAAACTGTTTTTT.

The chain has TRBV6-5 and TRBJ2-5; 9 bases are shared with TRBD2. The ends lost 8 bases at V and 1 base at J; junction bases unmatched: 5. CDR1 MNHEY and CDR2 SVGAGI come from the germline V gene. The CDR3 totals 14 residues. The CDR3 sequence: CASWAGGPQETQYF. CDR3 sequence (DNA): TGTGCCAGCTGGGCGGGAGGGCCCCAAGAGACCCAGTACTTC.

The chain joins TRBV25-1 to TRBJ2-5; D remains unclear. Germline V lookup: CDR1 MGHDK, CDR2 SYGVNS. The V end lost 1 base, the J end lost 5 bases, and 8 bases lay between the germline ends. The CDR3 covers 13 residues. DNA for the CDR3: TGTGCCAGCAGTGAATCGAGGTTGGAGACCCAGTACTTC. Its protein is CASSESRLETQYF.

The CDR3 sequence: CASGRPIQGYTDTQYF. As DNA, the CDR3 is TGTGCTAGTGGACGACCCATCCAGGGTTACACAGATACGCAGTATTTT. The V gene is TRBV12-5, the J gene TRBJ2-3; possible D gene TRBD1, 5 bases. Germline CDR1 is LGHNT and CDR2 is FRNRAP. Trimming left V 6 bases short and J 2 bases short, with 18 bases between. The CDR3 runs to 16 residues.

The gene calls are TRBV7-9 and TRBJ1-1; TRBD1 matches 8 bases. Germline values: CDR1 SEHNR, CDR2 FQNEAQ (reference sequence). The CDR3 covers 18 residues. Trimming took 5 bases from V and 5 from J; bases not matched to a gene: 19. CDR3 bases: TGTGCCAGCAGCCCAAAATCAGGGGGCGTTCTTAGGTGGACTGAAGCTTTCTTT. It codes for CASSPKSGGVLRWTEAFF. The full variable domain, in which reference TRBV7-9 and TRBJ1-1 provide the parts outside the CDR3, is DTGVSQNPRHKITKRGQNVTFRCDPISEHNRLYWYRQTLGQGPEFLTYFQNEAQLEKSRLLSDRFSAERPKGSFSTLEIQRTEQGDSAMYLCASSPKSGGVLRWTEAFFGQGTRLTVV.

The chain is built from TRBV27 and TRBJ2-7; 8 nucleotides line up with TRBD2. J was trimmed by 7 bases and V by 5 bases; bases with no gene match: 7. Germline V gene lookup returns CDR1 MNHEY and CDR2 SMNVEV (reference sequence). CDR3 size: 13 residues. The CDR3 nucleotides are TGTGCCAGCAGTCCAGCGGGAGTAAAAGAGCAGTACTTC. Translating gives CASSPAGVKEQYF.

V usage is TRBV5-1 and J usage is TRBJ2-5, with a possible D match to TRBD2 (5 bases). The germline CDR1 and CDR2 sequences are SGHRS and YFSETQ. V lost 1 base and J lost 3, with 19 bases in between. The CDR3 consists of 17 residues. The CDR3 is CASSLRDPGKAEETQYF. DNA for the CDR3: TGCGCCAGCAGCTTGCGGGATCCGGGTAAGGCGGAAGAGACCCAGTACTTC.